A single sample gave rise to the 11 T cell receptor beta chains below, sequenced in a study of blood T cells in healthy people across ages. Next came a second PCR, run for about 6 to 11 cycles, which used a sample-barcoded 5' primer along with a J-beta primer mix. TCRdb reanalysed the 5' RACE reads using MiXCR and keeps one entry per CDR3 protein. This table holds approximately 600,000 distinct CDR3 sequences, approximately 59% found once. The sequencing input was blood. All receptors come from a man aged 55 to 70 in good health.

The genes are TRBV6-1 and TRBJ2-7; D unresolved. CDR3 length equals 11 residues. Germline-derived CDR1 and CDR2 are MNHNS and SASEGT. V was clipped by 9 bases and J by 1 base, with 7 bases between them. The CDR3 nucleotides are TGTGCCAGTACAGATTCCTACGAGCAGTACTTC. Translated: CASTDSYEQYF.

CDR3 amino acids: CASRTGTYSSYEQYF. In DNA, the CDR3 is TGCGCCAGCAGGACCGGGACCTATAGCTCCTACGAGCAGTACTTC. The genes are TRBV10-2 and TRBJ2-7, with D perhaps matching TRBD1 or TRBD2 (5 bases each). V was clipped by 6 bases and J by 0 bases, with 15 bases between them. CDR1 is WSHSY and CDR2 is SAAADI in the germline V gene. CDR3 size: 15 residues.

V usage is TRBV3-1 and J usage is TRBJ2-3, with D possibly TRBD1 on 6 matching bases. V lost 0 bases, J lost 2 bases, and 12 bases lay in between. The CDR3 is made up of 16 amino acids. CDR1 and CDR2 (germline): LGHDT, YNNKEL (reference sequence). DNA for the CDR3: TGTGCCAGCAGCCAAGATACACAGGGTTTCACAGATACGCAGTATTTT. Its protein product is CASSQDTQGFTDTQYF.

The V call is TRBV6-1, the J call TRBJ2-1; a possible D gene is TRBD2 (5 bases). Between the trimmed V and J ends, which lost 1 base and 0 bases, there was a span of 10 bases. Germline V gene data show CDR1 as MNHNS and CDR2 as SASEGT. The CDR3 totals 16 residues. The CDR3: CASSEVTEVSYNEQFF. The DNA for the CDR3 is TGTGCCAGCAGTGAAGTGACGGAGGTCTCCTACAATGAGCAGTTCTTC.

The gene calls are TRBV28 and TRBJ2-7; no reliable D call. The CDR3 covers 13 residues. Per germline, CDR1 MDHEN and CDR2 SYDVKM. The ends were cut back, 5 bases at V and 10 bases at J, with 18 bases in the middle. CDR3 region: CASSTPLERGQYF. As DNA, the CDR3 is TGTGCCAGCAGTACTCCCCTCGAGAGAGGTCAGTACTTC.

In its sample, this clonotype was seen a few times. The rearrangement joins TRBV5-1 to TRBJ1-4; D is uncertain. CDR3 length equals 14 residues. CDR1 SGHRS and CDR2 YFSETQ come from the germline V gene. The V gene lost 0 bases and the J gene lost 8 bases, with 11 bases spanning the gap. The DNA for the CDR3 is TGCGCCAGCAGCTTGGGGACCTTGGGGGAAAAACTGTTTTTT. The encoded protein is CASSLGTLGEKLFF.

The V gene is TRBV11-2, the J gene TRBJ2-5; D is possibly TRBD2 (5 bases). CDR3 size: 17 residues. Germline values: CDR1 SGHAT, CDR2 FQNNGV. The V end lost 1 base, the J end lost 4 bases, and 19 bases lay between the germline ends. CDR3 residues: CASSLGLSVGGSETQYF. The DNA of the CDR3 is TGTGCCAGCAGCTTAGGGTTGAGTGTAGGAGGATCAGAGACCCAGTACTTC.

The CDR3 sequence is CASSLGRVFAEAFF. Written as DNA, the CDR3 is TGCGCCAGCAGCTTGGGCAGGGTGTTTGCTGAAGCTTTCTTT. The J gene is TRBJ1-1, the V gene TRBV5-1; perhaps TRBD1 as D (5 bases). V lost 0 bases, J lost 6 bases, and 12 bases lay in between. Germline lookup yields CDR1 SGHRS and CDR2 YFSETQ. The CDR3 runs to 14 residues.

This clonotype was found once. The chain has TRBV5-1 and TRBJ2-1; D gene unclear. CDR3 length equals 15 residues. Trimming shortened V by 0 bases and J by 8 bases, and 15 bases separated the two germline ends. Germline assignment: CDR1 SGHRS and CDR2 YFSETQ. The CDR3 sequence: CASSLVGLVADEQFF. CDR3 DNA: TGCGCCAGCAGCTTGGTAGGGCTAGTCGCGGATGAGCAGTTCTTC.

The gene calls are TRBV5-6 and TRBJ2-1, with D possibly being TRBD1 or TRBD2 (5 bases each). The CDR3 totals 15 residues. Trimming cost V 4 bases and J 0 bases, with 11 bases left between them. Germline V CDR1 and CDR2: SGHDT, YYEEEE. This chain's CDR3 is CASSTGTSSYNEQFF. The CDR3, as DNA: TGTGCCAGCAGCACCGGGACCAGCTCCTACAATGAGCAGTTCTTC.

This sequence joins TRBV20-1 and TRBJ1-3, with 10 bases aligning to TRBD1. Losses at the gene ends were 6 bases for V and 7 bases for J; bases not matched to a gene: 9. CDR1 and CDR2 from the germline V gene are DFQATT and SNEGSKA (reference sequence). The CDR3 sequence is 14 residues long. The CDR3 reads CSAPGTGEGNTIYF. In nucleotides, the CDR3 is TGCAGTGCACCGGGGACAGGGGAGGGCAACACCATATATTTT.